The 5 T cell receptor beta chains below all came from one sample that was sequenced in a study of patients and donors after allogeneic stem cell transplantation. Each CDR3 protein gets one entry after TCRdb re-called the RT-PCR reads with MiXCR. The sample gives about 200,000 distinct CDR3 sequences, around 41% of which show up once; 25% to 35% is in the top ten. Specimen: blood, either unsorted or a sorted T cell fraction (not recorded which). The receptors were gathered from a human donor who was either an allogeneic HSCT recipient or a stem cell or donor lymphocyte infusion donor (not recorded which). It is not recorded whose cells these are; they may come from a transplant donor.

The chain employs TRBV15 and TRBJ2-7; the D call may be TRBD1 or TRBD2 (5 bases each). Trimming removed 1 base from V and 3 bases from J, with 13 bases in between. CDR1 is LNHNV, CDR2 YYDKDF, per germline (reference sequence). The CDR3 contains 15 residues. The CDR3: CATSRGGARDYEQYF. CDR3 sequence (DNA): TGTGCCACCAGCAGAGGAGGGGCCAGGGACTACGAGCAGTACTTC.

V usage is TRBV29-1 and J usage is TRBJ2-1; the D is unclear. Looked up from germline, CDR1 is SQVTM and CDR2 is ANQGSEA. This CDR3 contains 13 residues. The V gene lost 4 bases and the J gene lost 0 bases, with 7 bases spanning the gap. Here the CDR3 DNA reads TGCAGCGTTGTGGGCAGCTCCTACAATGAGCAGTTCTTC. The encoded protein is CSVVGSSYNEQFF.

This clonotype was counted only a few times. The chain recombines TRBV4-3 with TRBJ2-5; 13 nucleotides agree with TRBD2. The V and J ends lost 0 bases and 2 bases, in that order; junction bases with no gene match: 9. The germline V gene encodes CDR1 LGHNA and CDR2 YSLEER. This CDR3 is 19 amino acids long. The DNA of the CDR3 is TGCGCCAGCAGCCAAGATGGACGGGGACTAGCGGGGTCACAAGAGACCCAGTACTTC. Its protein product is CASSQDGRGLAGSQETQYF.

The count of this clonotype is one. This sequence joins TRBV29-1 and TRBJ2-7; a weak D match, TRBD2 (6 bases). CDR3 length equals 14 residues. Germline CDR1 reads SQVTM; CDR2 reads ANQGSEA. Trimming pared 7 bases from V and 5 bases from J, leaving 21 bases between. The CDR3 protein is CSGRGGSLENEQYF. For the CDR3, the DNA is TGCAGCGGCCGTGGGGGGAGTTTGGAGAACGAGCAGTACTTC.

The chain couples TRBV6-2 or TRBV6-3 to TRBJ1-3; D is possibly TRBD1 (5 bases). The CDR3 is 15 amino acids. Between the trimmed V and J ends, which lost 6 bases and 0 bases, there was a span of 12 bases. From germline, CDR1 is MNHEY and CDR2 SVGEGT. The CDR3 loop reads CASRQGRVSGNTIYF. The CDR3, as DNA: TGTGCCAGCAGGCAGGGCCGCGTCTCTGGAAACACCATATATTTT.